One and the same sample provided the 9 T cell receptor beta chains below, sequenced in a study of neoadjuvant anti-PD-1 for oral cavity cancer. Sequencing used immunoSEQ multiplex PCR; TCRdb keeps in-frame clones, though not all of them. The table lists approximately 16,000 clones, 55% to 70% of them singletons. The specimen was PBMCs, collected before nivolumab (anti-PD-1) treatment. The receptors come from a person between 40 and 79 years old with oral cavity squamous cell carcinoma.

The chain's CDR3 is CASSEDGGNTEAFF. The CDR3 bases are TGCGCCAGCAGTGAAGACGGAGGGAACACTGAAGCTTTCTTT. V usage is TRBV10-2 and J usage is TRBJ1-1; no clear D. Trimming pared 3 bases from V and 1 base from J, leaving 9 bases between. Germline V gives CDR1 WSHSY, CDR2 SAAADI. The CDR3 spans 14 residues.

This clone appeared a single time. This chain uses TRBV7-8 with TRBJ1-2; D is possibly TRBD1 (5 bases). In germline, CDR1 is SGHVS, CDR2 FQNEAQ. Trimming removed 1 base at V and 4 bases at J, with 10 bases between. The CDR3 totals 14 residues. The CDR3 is CASSLGHRRYGYTF. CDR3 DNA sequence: TGTGCCAGCAGCTTAGGTCACAGGCGCTATGGCTACACCTTC.

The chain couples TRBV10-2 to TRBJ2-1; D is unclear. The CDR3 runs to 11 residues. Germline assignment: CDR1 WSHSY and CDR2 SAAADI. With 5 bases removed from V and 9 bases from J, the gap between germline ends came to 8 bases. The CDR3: CASSRSFEQFF. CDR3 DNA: TGCGCCAGCAGTCGCTCATTTGAGCAGTTCTTC.

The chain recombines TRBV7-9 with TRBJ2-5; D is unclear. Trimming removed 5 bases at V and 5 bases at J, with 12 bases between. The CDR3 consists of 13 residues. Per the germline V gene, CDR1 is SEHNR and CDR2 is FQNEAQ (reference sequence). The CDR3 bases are TGTGCCAGCAGCCCTCAAGGAACGGAGACCCAGTACTTC. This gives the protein CASSPQGTETQYF.

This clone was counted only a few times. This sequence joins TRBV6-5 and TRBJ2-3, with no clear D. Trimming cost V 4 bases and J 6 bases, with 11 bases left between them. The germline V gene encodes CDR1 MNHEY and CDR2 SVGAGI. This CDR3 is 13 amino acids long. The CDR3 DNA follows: TGTGCCAGCAGTTCCCCAAGGTGGGATACGCAGTATTTT. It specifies CASSSPRWDTQYF.

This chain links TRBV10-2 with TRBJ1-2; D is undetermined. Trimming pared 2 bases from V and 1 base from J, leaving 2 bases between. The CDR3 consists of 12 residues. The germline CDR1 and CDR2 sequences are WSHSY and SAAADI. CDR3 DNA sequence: TGCGCCAGCAGTGAGGGTAACTATGGCTACACCTTC. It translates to CASSEGNYGYTF.

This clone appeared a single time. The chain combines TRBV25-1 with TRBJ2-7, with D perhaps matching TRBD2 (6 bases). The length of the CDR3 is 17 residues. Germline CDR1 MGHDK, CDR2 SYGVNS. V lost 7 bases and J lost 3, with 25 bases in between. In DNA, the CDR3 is TGTGCCAGCAAGGGATCAACGGGAGCAAAGTATAACTACGAGCAGTACTTC. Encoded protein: CASKGSTGAKYNYEQYF.

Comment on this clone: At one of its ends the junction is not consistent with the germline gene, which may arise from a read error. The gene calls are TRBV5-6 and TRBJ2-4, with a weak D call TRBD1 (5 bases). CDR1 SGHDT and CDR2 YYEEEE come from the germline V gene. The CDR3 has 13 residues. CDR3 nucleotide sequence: TGTGCCAGCAGCTTGGGCAGGGCCCTCGCTCTGGACTTC. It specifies CASSLGRALALDF.

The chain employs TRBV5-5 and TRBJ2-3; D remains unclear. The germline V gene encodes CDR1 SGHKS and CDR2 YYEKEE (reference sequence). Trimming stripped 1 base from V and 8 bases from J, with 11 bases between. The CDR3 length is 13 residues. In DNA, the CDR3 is TGTGCCAGCAGCTTGTCCGGATGGGGTACGCAGTATTTT. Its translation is CASSLSGWGTQYF.